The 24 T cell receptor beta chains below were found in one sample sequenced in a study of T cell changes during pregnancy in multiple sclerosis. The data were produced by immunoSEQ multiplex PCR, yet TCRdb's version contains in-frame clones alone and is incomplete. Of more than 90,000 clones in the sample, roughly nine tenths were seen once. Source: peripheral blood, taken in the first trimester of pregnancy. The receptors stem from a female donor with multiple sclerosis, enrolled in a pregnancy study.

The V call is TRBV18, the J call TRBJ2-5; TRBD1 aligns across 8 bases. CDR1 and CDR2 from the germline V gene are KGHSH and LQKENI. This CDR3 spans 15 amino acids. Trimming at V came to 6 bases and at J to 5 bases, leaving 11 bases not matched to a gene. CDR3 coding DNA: TGTGCCAGCTCTTCTACCCAGGGGGCAGTGGAGACCCAGTACTTC. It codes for CASSSTQGAVETQYF.

CDR3 coding DNA: TGCGCCAGCAGCCAAGATGGGGTCGACAGGGAGTCTATTAATGAGCAGTTCTTC. It yields the protein CASSQDGVDRESINEQFF. V is TRBV4-1 and J is TRBJ2-1; 7 nucleotides agree with TRBD1. Trimming at V came to 0 bases and at J to 7 bases, leaving 15 bases not matched to a gene. The CDR3 totals 18 residues. Germline V lookup: CDR1 MGHRA, CDR2 YSYEKL.

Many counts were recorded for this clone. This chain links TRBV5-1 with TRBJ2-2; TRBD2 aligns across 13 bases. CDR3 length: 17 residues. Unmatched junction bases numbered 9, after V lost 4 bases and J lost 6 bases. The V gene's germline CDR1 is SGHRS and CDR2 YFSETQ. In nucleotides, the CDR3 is TGCGCCAGCAGCCCCGGACTAGCGGGAGCGGGGTCCGGGGAGCTGTTTTTT. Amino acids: CASSPGLAGAGSGELFF.

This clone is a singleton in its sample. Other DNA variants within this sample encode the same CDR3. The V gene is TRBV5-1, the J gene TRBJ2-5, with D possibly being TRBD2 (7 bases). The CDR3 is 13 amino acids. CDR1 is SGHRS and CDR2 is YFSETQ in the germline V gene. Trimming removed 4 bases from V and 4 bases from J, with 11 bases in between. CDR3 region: CASSLGGGETQYF. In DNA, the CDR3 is TGCGCCAGCAGCCTGGGAGGGGGAGAGACCCAGTACTTC.

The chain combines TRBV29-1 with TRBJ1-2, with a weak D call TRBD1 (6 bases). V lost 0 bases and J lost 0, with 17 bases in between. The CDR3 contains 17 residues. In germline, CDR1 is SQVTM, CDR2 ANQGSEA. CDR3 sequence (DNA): TGCAGCGTTGAAGATAGGGGGGGTCAATTCGCTAACTATGGCTACACCTTC. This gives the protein CSVEDRGGQFANYGYTF.

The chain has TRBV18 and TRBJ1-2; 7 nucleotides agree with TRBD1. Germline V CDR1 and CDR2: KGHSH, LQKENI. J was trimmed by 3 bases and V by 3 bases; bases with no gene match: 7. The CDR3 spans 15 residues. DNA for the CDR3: TGTGCCAGCTCACCGGTTGGGCAGGGGGACTATGGCTACACCTTC. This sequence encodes CASSPVGQGDYGYTF.

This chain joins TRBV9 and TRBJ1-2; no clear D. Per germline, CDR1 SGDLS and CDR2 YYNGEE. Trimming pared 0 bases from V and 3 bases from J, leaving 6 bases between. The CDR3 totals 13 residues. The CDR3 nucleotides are TGTGCCAGCAGCGTAGAAAGAGACTATGGCTACACCTTC. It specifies CASSVERDYGYTF.

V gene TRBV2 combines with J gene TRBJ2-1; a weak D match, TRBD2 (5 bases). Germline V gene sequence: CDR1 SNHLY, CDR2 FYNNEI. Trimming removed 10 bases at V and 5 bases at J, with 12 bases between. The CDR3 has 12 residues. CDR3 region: CATPAGNNEQFF. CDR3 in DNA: TGTGCCACCCCGGCGGGTAACAATGAGCAGTTCTTC.

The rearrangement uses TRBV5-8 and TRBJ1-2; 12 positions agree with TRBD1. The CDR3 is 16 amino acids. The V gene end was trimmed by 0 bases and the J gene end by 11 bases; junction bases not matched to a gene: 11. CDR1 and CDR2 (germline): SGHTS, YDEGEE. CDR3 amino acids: CASSLALAGTGGPYTF. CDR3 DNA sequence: TGTGCCAGCAGCTTGGCCCTAGCCGGGACAGGGGGCCCATACACCTTC.

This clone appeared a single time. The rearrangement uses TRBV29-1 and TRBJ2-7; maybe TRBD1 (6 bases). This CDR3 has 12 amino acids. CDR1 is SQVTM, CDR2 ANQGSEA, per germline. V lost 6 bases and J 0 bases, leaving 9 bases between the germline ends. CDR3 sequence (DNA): TGCAGCGTCAGACAGGACTCCTACGAGCAGTACTTC. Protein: CSVRQDSYEQYF.

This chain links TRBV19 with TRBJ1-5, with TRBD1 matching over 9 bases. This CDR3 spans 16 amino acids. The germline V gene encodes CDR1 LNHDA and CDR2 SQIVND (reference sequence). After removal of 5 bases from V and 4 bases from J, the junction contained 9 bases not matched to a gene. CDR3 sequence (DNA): TGTGCCAGTAGTTTGGGACAGGGCTTGGAAAATCAGCCCCAGCATTTT. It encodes CASSLGQGLENQPQHF.

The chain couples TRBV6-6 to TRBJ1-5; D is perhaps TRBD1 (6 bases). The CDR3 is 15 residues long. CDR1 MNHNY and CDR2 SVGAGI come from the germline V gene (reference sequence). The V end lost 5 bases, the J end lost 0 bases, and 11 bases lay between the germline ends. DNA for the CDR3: TGTGCCAGCAGTCCATCGGACAGTAGCAATCAGCCCCAGCATTTT. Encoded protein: CASSPSDSSNQPQHF.

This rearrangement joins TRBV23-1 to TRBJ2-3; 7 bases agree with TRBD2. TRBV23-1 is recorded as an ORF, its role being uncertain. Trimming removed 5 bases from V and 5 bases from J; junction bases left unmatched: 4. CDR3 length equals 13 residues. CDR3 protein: CASSAREGDTQYF. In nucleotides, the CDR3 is TGCGCCAGCAGTGCTAGGGAGGGAGATACGCAGTATTTT.

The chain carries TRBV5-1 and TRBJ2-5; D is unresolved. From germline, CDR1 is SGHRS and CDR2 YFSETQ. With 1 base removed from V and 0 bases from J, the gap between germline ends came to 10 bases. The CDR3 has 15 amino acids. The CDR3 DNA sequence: TGCGCCAGCAGCTTGTCCAGGCCGTACCAAGAGACCCAGTACTTC. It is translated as CASSLSRPYQETQYF.

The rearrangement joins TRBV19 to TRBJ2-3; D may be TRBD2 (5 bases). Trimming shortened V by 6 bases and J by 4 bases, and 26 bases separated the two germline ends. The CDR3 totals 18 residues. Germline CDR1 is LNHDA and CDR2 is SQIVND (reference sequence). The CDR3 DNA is TGTGCCAGTAGGTTCTTGAGGGAAGGGTCTTATTATTCAGATACGCAGTATTTT. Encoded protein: CASRFLREGSYYSDTQYF.

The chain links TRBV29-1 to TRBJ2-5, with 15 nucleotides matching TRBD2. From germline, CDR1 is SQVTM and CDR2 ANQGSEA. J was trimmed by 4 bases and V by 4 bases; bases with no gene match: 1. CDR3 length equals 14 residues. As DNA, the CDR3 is TGCAGCGTTGGGACTAGCGGGAGGGGAGAGACCCAGTACTTC. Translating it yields CSVGTSGRGETQYF. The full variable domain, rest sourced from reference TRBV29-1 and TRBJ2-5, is SAVISQKPSRDICQRGTSLTIQCQVDSQVTMMFWYRQQPGQSLTLIATANQGSEATYESGFVIDKFPISRPNLTFSTLTVSNMSPEDSSIYLCSVGTSGRGETQYFGPGTRLLVL.

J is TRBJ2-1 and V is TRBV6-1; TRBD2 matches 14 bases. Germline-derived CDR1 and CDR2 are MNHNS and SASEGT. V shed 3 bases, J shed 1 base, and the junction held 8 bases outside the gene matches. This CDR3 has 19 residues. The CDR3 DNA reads TGTGCCAGCAGTGACCGAAGGGGACTAGCGGGAGTATCCTACAATGAGCAGTTCTTC. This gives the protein CASSDRRGLAGVSYNEQFF.

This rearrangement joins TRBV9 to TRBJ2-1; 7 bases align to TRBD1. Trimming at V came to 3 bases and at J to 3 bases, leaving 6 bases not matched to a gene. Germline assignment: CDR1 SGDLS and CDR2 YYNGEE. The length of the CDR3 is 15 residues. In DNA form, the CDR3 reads TGTGCCAGCAGCGGGACAGGAACAGACTACAATGAGCAGTTCTTC. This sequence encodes CASSGTGTDYNEQFF.

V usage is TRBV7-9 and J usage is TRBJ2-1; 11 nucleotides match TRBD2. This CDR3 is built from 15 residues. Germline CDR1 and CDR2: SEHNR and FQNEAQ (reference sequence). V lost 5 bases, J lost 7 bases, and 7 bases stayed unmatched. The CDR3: CASSPFSGRDNEQFF. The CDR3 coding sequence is TGTGCCAGCAGCCCCTTTAGCGGGAGGGATAATGAGCAGTTCTTC.

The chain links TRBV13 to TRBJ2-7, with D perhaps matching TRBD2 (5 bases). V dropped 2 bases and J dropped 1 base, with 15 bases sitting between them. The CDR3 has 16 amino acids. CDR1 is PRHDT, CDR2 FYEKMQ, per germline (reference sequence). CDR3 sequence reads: CASSLSADFSSYEQYF. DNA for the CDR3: TGTGCCAGCAGCTTATCCGCGGACTTTTCGTCCTACGAGCAGTACTTC.

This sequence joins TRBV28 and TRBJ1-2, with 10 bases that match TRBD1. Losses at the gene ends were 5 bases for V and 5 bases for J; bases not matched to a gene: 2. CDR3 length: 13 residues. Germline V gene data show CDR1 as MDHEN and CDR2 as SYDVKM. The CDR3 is CASSPGQGYGYTF. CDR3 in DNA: TGTGCCAGCAGTCCGGGACAGGGGTATGGCTACACCTTC.

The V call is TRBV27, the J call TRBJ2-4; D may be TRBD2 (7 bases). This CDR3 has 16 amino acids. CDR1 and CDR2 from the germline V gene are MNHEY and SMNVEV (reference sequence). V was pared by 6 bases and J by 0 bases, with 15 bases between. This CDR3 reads CASSQLGGAAKNIQYF. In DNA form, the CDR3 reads TGTGCCAGCAGCCAACTTGGGGGGGCAGCCAAAAACATTCAGTACTTC.

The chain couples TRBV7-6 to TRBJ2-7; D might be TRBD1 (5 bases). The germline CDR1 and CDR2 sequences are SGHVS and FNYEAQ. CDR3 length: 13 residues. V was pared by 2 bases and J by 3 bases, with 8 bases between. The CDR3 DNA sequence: TGTGCCAGCAGCTTAAGCAGGGACTACGAGCAGTACTTC. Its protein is CASSLSRDYEQYF.

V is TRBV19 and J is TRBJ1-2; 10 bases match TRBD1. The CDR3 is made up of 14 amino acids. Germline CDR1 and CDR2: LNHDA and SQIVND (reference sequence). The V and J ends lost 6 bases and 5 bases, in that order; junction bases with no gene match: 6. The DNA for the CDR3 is TGTGCCAGTAGGGGGACAGGGGAGTGGTATGGCTACACCTTC. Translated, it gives CASRGTGEWYGYTF.